This T cell receptor (beta chain) was recorded in a study of blood T cell repertoires in COVID-19. TCRdb's table, derived via immunoSEQ multiplex PCR, lists solely in-frame clones and lacks some. Among 50,000 to 85,000 clones, about 82% were seen once, and the ten largest hold almost 10%. Germline-derived CDR1 and CDR2 are KGHSH and LQKENI. Trimming left V 0 bases short and J 7 bases short, with 11 bases between. This CDR3 has 14 residues. The chain couples TRBV18 to TRBJ2-3, with D uncertain. The sequence came from a human donor in a cohort sampled during active COVID-19. Sequenced sample: peripheral blood. The CDR3 is CASSPPNPGNTQYF. The CDR3 nucleotides are TGTGCCAGCTCACCACCCAACCCAGGAAATACGCAGTATTTT.